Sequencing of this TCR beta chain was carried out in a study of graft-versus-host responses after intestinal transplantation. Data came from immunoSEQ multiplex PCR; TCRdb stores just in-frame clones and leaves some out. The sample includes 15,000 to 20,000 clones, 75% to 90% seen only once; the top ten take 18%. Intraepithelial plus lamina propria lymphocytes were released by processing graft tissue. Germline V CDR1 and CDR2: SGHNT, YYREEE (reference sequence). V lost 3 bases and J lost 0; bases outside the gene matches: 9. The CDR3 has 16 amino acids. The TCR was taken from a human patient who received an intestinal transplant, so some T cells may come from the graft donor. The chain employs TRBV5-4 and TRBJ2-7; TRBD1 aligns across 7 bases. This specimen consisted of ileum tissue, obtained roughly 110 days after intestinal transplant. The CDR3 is CASSWERGLGSYEQYF. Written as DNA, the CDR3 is TGTGCCAGCAGCTGGGAGAGGGGGCTCGGCTCCTACGAGCAGTACTTC.